The sequence of this T cell receptor beta chain was determined in a study of T cells in narcolepsy. Study-level findings and limits: Autoreactive HCRT-specific and TRIB2-specific clonotypes were marked in same-patient CSF-versus-blood CD4+ comparisons. Healthy controls reportedly lacked the autoreactive clonotypes serially found in patients' blood.

This clone was picked up a small number of times. The antigen is undetermined. CDR1 is MNHEY and CDR2 is SVGAGI in the germline V gene. Germline trimming cut 5 bases from V and 4 bases from J; bases unmatched to any gene: 2. CDR3 length: 15 residues. Produced via immunoSEQ multiplex PCR; TCRdb's table is partial and in-frame only. Found here are around 30,000 clones, roughly 80% of them singletons; the top ten hold roughly 2.5%. The genes are TRBV6-5 and TRBJ2-5, with 15 positions matching TRBD2. Source material: memory (CD45RA-) CD4+ T cells from blood. The clonotype comes from a human donor in good health. CDR3 in amino acids: CASSGLAGGPETQYF. CDR3 nucleotides: TGTGCCAGCAGTGGACTAGCGGGGGGGCCAGAGACCCAGTACTTC.